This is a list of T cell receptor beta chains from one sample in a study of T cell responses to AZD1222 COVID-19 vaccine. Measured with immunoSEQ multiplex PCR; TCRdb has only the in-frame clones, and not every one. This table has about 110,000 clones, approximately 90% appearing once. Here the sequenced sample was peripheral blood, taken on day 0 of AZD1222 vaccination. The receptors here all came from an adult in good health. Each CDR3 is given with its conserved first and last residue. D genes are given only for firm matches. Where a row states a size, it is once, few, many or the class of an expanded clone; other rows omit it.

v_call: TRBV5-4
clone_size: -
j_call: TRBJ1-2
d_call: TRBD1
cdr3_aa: CASSSWTGGFFGYTF

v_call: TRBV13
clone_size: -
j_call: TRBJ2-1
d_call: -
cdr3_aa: CASSPSWDYNEQFF

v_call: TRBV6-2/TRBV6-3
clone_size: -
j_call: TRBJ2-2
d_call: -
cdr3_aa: CASSSVSTGELFF

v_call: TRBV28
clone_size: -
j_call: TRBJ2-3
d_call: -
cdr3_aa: CASSFQTGTDTQYF

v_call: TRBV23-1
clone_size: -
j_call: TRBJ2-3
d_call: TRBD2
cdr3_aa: CASPSSGSFSSTDTQYF

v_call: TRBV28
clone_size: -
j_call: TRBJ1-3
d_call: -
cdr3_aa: CASSLSSGANTIYF

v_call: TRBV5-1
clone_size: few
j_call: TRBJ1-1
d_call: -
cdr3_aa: CASSLVAAMNTEAFF

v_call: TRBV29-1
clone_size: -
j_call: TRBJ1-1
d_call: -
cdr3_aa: CSVVGGGPEAFF

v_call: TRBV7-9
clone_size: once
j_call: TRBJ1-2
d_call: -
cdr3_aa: CASSLPQGIGYTF

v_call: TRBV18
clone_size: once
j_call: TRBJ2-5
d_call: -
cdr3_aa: CASTPSQETQYF

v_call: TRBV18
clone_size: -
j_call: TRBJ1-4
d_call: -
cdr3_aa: CASSGAVDEKLFF

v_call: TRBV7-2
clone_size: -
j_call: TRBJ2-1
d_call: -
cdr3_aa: CASSPEVSSYNEQFF

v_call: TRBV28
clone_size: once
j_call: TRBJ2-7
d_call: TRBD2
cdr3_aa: CASSLEGGAYEQYF

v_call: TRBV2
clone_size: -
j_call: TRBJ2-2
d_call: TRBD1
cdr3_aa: CASSGTGADTGELFF

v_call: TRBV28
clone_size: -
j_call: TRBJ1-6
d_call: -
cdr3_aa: CASSSPGQGNSPLHF

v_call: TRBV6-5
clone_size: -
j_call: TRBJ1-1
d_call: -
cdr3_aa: CASSFDGGAEAFF

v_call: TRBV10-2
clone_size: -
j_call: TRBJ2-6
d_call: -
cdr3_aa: CASSTVNPGANVLTF

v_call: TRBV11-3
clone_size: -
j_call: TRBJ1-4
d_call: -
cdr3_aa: CASSLGPGEDNEKLFF

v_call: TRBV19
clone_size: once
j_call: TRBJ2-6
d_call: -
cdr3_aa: CASTRDASSSGANVLTF

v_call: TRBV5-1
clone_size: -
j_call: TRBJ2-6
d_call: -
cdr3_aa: CASRPLSGANVLTF

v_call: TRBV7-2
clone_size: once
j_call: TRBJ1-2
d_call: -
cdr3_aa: CASSLAGPLWGYTF

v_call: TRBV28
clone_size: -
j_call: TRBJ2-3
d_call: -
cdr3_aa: CASYGWAKGTQYF

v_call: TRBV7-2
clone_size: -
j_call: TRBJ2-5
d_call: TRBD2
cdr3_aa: CASSHRTSRETQYF

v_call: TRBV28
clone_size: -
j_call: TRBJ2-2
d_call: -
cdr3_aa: CASSLTSPQPGELFF

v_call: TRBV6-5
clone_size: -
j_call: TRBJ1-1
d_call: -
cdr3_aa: CASSPRGSNTEAFF

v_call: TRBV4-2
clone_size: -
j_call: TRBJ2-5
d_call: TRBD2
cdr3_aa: CASSQGGTSGGETQYF

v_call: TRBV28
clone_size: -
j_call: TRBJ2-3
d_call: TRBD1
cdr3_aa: CASSLLRLTGEIGDTQYF

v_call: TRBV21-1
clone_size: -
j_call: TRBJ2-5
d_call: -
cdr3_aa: CASSKVGLAAWTQYF

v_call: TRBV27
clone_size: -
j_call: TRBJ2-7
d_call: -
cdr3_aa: CASGESYEQYF

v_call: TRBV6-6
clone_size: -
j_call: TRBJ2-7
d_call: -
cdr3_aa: CASSYSIYEQYF

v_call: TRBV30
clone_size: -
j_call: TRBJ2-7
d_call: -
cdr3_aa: CAWSLGLGLPTEQYF